Below are 27 T cell receptor beta chains sequenced from a single sample in a study of regulatory T cells in long-lasting Graves disease. HTBI primers from iRepertoire and Arm-PCR of CDR3 regions yielded the TCR beta libraries. MiXCR was run by TCRdb on the multiplex PCR reads, yielding one entry per CDR3 protein. The sample lists about 340,000 distinct CDR3 sequences; 15% to 20% were seen once. The time point was: persistent/refractory GD, antithyroid drugs over 5 years with positive TRAb. Scientists built the TCR library using RNA that was extracted from PBMCs. Sequences were derived from peripheral blood mononuclear cells (PBMCs), sampled when the disease was refractory, from a patient treated with antithyroid drugs. These receptor sequences come from a female donor with Graves disease.

This clonotype was picked up a small number of times. The chain joins TRBV20-1 to TRBJ2-7; the D gene is possibly TRBD1 (7 bases). The ends were cut back, 5 bases at V and 5 bases at J, with 19 bases in the middle. This CDR3 spans 14 amino acids. The germline gives CDR1 DFQATT, CDR2 SNEGSKA (reference sequence). CDR3 loop: CSARPTGRTHEQYF. DNA for the CDR3: TGCAGTGCTCGCCCGACAGGGAGGACCCACGAGCAGTACTTC.

This clonotype occurred once. CDR3 nucleotides: TGCAGTGCCCTCACTTCCACAGGGCGGCCGGCCCCCACTAATGAAAAACTGTTTTTT. Its protein is CSALTSTGRPAPTNEKLFF. The chain recombines TRBV20-1 with TRBJ1-4, with D tentatively TRBD1 (6 bases). The V end was cut by 6 bases, the J end by 2 bases, with 28 bases between. CDR1 is DFQATT and CDR2 is SNEGSKA in the germline V gene (reference sequence). The CDR3 is made up of 19 amino acids.

This clonotype was counted at least ten times. The rearrangement links TRBV15 to TRBJ1-6, with D possibly TRBD1 on 6 matching bases. This CDR3 spans 12 amino acids. With 3 bases removed from V and 16 bases from J, the gap between germline ends came to 13 bases. Germline V gives CDR1 LNHNV, CDR2 YYDKDF (reference sequence). CDR3 coding DNA: TGTGCCACCAGCAGGGACAGCCTCACACTCCACTTT. Translation: CATSRDSLTLHF. Full variable domain (remainder filled in from reference TRBV15 and TRBJ1-6): DAMVIQNPRYQVTQFGKPVTLSCSQTLNHNVMYWYQQKSSQAPKLLFHYYDKDFNNEADTPDNFQSRRPNTSFCFLDIRSPGLGDTAMYLCATSRDSLTLHFGNGTRLTVT.

In its sample, this clonotype was seen many times. The chain combines TRBV6-5 with TRBJ1-2; D call uncertain. Looked up from germline, CDR1 is MNHEY and CDR2 is SVGAGI. Trimming took off 2 bases at V and 5 bases at J, with 15 bases between the two ends. CDR3 length: 15 residues. CDR3 sequence: CASSYAGEGVYGYTF. The DNA for the CDR3 is TGTGCCAGCAGTTACGCCGGGGAAGGAGTGTATGGCTACACCTTC.

The chain links TRBV19 to TRBJ2-3; D is possibly TRBD1 (6 bases). Germline V gene sequence: CDR1 LNHDA, CDR2 SQIVND (reference sequence). The CDR3 is 15 residues long. V was clipped by 2 bases and J by 1 base, with 10 bases between them. CDR3 DNA sequence: TGTGCCAGTAGTATAACAGGGATCGGCACAGATACGCAGTATTTT. It translates to CASSITGIGTDTQYF.

The chain links TRBV5-1 to TRBJ2-2; 7 bases are shared with TRBD1. The ends lost 6 bases at V and 2 bases at J; junction bases unmatched: 7. Germline V gene data show CDR1 as SGHRS and CDR2 as YFSETQ. This CDR3 has 15 residues. CDR3 protein: CASKGQALNTGELFF. DNA for the CDR3: TGCGCCAGCAAAGGACAGGCCCTAAACACCGGGGAGCTGTTTTTT.

This clonotype was counted only a few times. The V gene is TRBV4-3, the J gene TRBJ2-2; D unresolved. CDR1 LGHNA and CDR2 YSLEER come from the germline V gene. Deletions cut 4 bases from V and 6 bases from J, with 15 bases between. The CDR3 has 15 amino acids. CDR3 sequence (DNA): TGCGCCAGCAGCCCCGAATTAGTCAAGCCCGGGGAGCTGTTTTTT. Amino acid sequence: CASSPELVKPGELFF.

In this sample, this clonotype turned up many times. This chain joins TRBV7-8 and TRBJ1-1, with D unresolved. Per germline, CDR1 SGHVS and CDR2 FQNEAQ. The CDR3 sequence is 14 residues long. V shed 8 bases and J shed 0 bases, with 13 bases lying between them. The CDR3 protein is CASGAKRMNTEAFF. The CDR3 bases are TGTGCCAGCGGAGCGAAACGGATGAACACTGAAGCTTTCTTT.

J is TRBJ2-2 and V is TRBV10-3; no firm D call. The V and J ends lost 4 bases and 4 bases respectively, with 10 bases between them. Germline-derived CDR1 and CDR2 are ENHRY and SYGVKD. The CDR3 spans 14 residues. The CDR3 nucleotides are TGTGCCATCAGTGGGTCACCCAGCACCGGGGAGCTGTTTTTT. It is translated as CAISGSPSTGELFF.

Turning to this clonotype: A much larger clone lies a single base off, so this may be a read error. V usage is TRBV5-1 and J usage is TRBJ2-7; D is unresolved. This CDR3 region has 12 residues. Per germline, CDR1 SGHRS and CDR2 YFSETQ. This CDR3 reads CASSGNSYEQHF. The CDR3 DNA reads TGCGCCAGCAGCGGAAACTCCTACGAGCAGCACTTC.

This clonotype has a handful of counts. It may be a read error: a sequence one base away is much more abundant. This chain uses TRBV28 with TRBJ2-5; 7 bases map to TRBD2. Germline values: CDR1 MDHEN, CDR2 SYDVKM. V gave up 2 bases and J gave up 10 bases; unmatched junction bases: 4. This CDR3 spans 12 amino acids. The CDR3, as DNA: TGTGCCAGCAGTTTAAGTGGCGGGAGCCAGTACTTC. This gives the protein CASSLSGGSQYF. The full variable domain, completed using reference TRBV28 and TRBJ2-5, is DVKVTQSSRYLVKRTGEKVFLECVQDMDHENMFWYRQDPGLGLRLIYFSYDVKMKEKGDIPEGYSVSREKKERFSLILESASTNQTSMYLCASSLSGGSQYFGPGTRLLVL.

This clonotype was observed a handful of times. The rearrangement links TRBV30 to TRBJ1-1; no firm D call. The CDR3 extends over 13 amino acids. Trimming shortened V by 0 bases and J by 11 bases, and 16 bases separated the two germline ends. Germline CDR1 is GTSNPN and CDR2 is SVGIG (reference sequence). The CDR3 here is CAWSVPAKRLAFF. The CDR3 coding sequence is TGTGCCTGGAGTGTCCCGGCCAAGAGGTTGGCTTTCTTT. Full variable domain (rest looked up from reference TRBV30 and TRBJ1-1): SQTIHQWPATLVQPVGSPLSLECTVEGTSNPNLYWYRQAAGRGLQLLFYSVGIGQISSEVPQNLSASRPQDRQFILSSKKLLLSDSGFYLCAWSVPAKRLAFFGQGTRLTVV.

This clonotype has more than one count but fewer than ten. The rearrangement links TRBV7-2 to TRBJ2-2, with 7 bases that match TRBD2. The junction had 6 bases not matched to a gene; V was cut back by 5 bases and J by 6 bases. The germline V gene has CDR1 SGHTA and CDR2 FQGNSA. This CDR3 comprises 14 residues. The CDR3 DNA sequence: TGTGCCAGCAGCGAAAGTCTAGCGGCCGGGGAGCTGTTTTTT. Protein: CASSESLAAGELFF. Full variable domain (missing parts from reference TRBV7-2 and TRBJ2-2): GAGVSQSPSNKVTEKGKDVELRCDPISGHTALYWYRQSLGQGLEFLIYFQGNSAPDKSGLPSDRFSAERTGGSVSTLTIQRTQQEDSAVYLCASSESLAAGELFFGEGSRLTVL.

The chain links TRBV20-1 to TRBJ2-1, with TRBD1 matching over 11 bases. The V gene's germline CDR1 is DFQATT and CDR2 SNEGSKA (reference sequence). Trimming removed 4 bases from V and 6 bases from J; junction bases left unmatched: 8. This CDR3 has 15 residues. CDR3 protein: CSAMGPGTGGNEQFF. The CDR3 DNA reads as TGCAGTGCTATGGGCCCCGGGACAGGGGGCAATGAGCAGTTCTTC.

Of note for this clonotype: A read error is possible here, since a much larger clone lies one base away. The V call is TRBV6-2 or TRBV6-3, the J call TRBJ1-2, with TRBD1 matching 10 bases. CDR1 is MNHEY, CDR2 SVGEGT, per germline. This CDR3 contains 15 residues. The DNA of the CDR3 is TGTGCCAGCAGTTACGCGACAGGGGGCAGAGATGGCTGCACCTTC. Residues: CASSYATGGRDGCTF.

CDR3 region: CAWINPGQHFNEQFF. The DNA for the CDR3 is TGTGCCTGGATTAATCCGGGACAGCACTTTAATGAGCAGTTCTTC. This rearrangement joins TRBV30 to TRBJ2-1, with TRBD1 identical over 7 bases. Unmatched junction bases numbered 13, after V lost 4 bases and J lost 7 bases. The CDR3 runs to 15 residues. Germline loops: CDR1 GTSNPN, CDR2 SVGIG (reference sequence).

The rearrangement uses TRBV4-1 and TRBJ2-7; 8 positions agree with TRBD2. V shed 2 bases, J shed 2 bases, and the junction held 8 bases outside the gene matches. The CDR3 consists of 16 residues. Per germline, CDR1 MGHRA and CDR2 YSYEKL. The CDR3 nucleotides are TGCGCCAGCAGCCAACATCCTAGCGGGCGAACCTACGAGCAGTACTTC. Amino acid sequence: CASSQHPSGRTYEQYF.

This clonotype was recorded many times. In nucleotides, the CDR3 is TGTGCCAGCAGCTCCCACCGGGGGGAGTACCAAGAGACCCAGTACTTC. Translating gives CASSSHRGEYQETQYF. This rearrangement joins TRBV13 to TRBJ2-5; 7 bases match TRBD2. Germline V gene data show CDR1 as PRHDT and CDR2 as FYEKMQ (reference sequence). V shed 4 bases, J shed 0 bases, and the junction held 8 bases outside the gene matches. There are 16 residues in the CDR3.

This clonotype appeared a few times. The chain is built from TRBV30 and TRBJ1-2; 7 bases agree with TRBD1. This CDR3 spans 15 amino acids. Trimming removed 0 bases from V and 0 bases from J; junction bases left unmatched: 4. Germline CDR1 reads GTSNPN; CDR2 reads SVGIG (reference sequence). The CDR3 loop is CAWSVGTAANYGYTF. The CDR3 DNA reads TGTGCCTGGAGTGTTGGGACAGCAGCTAACTATGGCTACACCTTC.

This chain uses TRBV19 with TRBJ1-6, with TRBD1 as a possible D gene (5 bases). Germline assignment: CDR1 LNHDA and CDR2 SQIVND (reference sequence). The CDR3 covers 16 residues. V dropped 3 bases and J dropped 3 bases, with 12 bases sitting between them. The CDR3 protein is CASSIHARDYNSPLHF. CDR3 coding DNA: TGTGCCAGTAGTATTCACGCCAGGGACTATAATTCACCCCTCCACTTT.

This clonotype was detected a few times. The rearrangement uses TRBV5-1 and TRBJ1-2; TRBD1 agrees at 7 bases. V dropped 3 bases and J dropped 1; count of bases not matched to a gene: 6. This CDR3 has 15 residues. Germline V gene sequence: CDR1 SGHRS, CDR2 YFSETQ. CDR3 coding DNA: TGCGCCAGCAGCTCTAGGGGGCTCAGTAACTATGGCTACACCTTC. Amino acid sequence: CASSSRGLSNYGYTF.

This chain uses TRBV12-5 with TRBJ2-1; D is ambiguous. V was pared by 5 bases and J by 9 bases, with 14 bases between. The CDR3 runs to 13 residues. CDR1 and CDR2 (germline): LGHNT, FRNRAP. CDR3 in amino acids: CASGLETPSEQFF. The CDR3 DNA is TGTGCTAGTGGTCTCGAGACCCCCAGTGAGCAGTTCTTC.

This clonotype occurred many times. The chain is built from TRBV19 and TRBJ1-2; 9 nucleotides line up with TRBD1. V lost 4 bases and J lost 11; bases outside the gene matches: 11. Germline V gene sequence: CDR1 LNHDA, CDR2 SQIVND (reference sequence). The CDR3 extends over 14 amino acids. CDR3 region: CASSKGQGSLWYTF. In DNA, the CDR3 is TGTGCCAGTAGTAAAGGACAGGGGAGCCTTTGGTACACCTTC.

This clonotype was counted between two and nine times. The V and J genes are TRBV19 and TRBJ2-5, with 9 bases fitting TRBD2. Germline V lookup: CDR1 LNHDA, CDR2 SQIVND (reference sequence). The CDR3 runs to 14 residues. V lost 2 bases and J lost 4; bases outside the gene matches: 2. The DNA for the CDR3 is TGTGCCAGTAGTATAAGCGGGGGGACAGAGACCCAGTACTTC. Its translation is CASSISGGTETQYF. Full variable domain (outside the CDR3, taken from reference TRBV19 and TRBJ2-5): DGGITQSPKYLFRKEGQNVTLSCEQNLNHDAMYWYRQDPGQGLRLIYYSQIVNDFQKGDIAEGYSVSREKKESFPLTVTSAQKNPTAFYLCASSISGGTETQYFGPGTRLLVL.

J is TRBJ1-3 and V is TRBV18; D uncertain. CDR3 length equals 16 residues. Deletions cut 6 bases from V and 0 bases from J, with 15 bases between. Germline V CDR1 and CDR2: KGHSH, LQKENI. The CDR3 DNA reads as TGTGCCAGCTCGGAGATAGGGAGTCCCTCTGGAAACACCATATATTTT. Translated, it gives CASSEIGSPSGNTIYF.

This chain uses TRBV19 with TRBJ1-3; tentative D call: TRBD1 (5 bases). The germline CDR1 and CDR2 sequences are LNHDA and SQIVND (reference sequence). Between the trimmed V and J ends, which lost 4 bases and 0 bases, there was a span of 13 bases. The CDR3 sequence is 16 residues long. DNA for the CDR3: TGTGCCAGTAGTAGGGGGGACGTTCTCTCTGGAAACACCATATATTTT. The encoded protein is CASSRGDVLSGNTIYF.

This clonotype has a count of ten or more. The chain carries TRBV2 and TRBJ2-4; no clear D gene. Trimming removed 1 base from V and 0 bases from J, with 7 bases in between. CDR3 length: 15 residues. The germline V gene has CDR1 SNHLY and CDR2 FYNNEI. Here the CDR3 DNA reads TGTGCCAGCAGTGAAGAGTCGCTAGCCAAAAACATTCAGTACTTC. As protein: CASSEESLAKNIQYF.